The sample holds a few counts of the clone carrying this T cell receptor (beta chain). The study ran its PCR with 60 Vbeta and 13 Jbeta primers. Sequencing was performed with immunoSEQ multiplex PCR; in TCRdb, only in-frame clones are kept and a portion is missing. The table lists around 200,000 clones, 82% of them singletons. Germline CDR1 reads GTSNPN; CDR2 reads SVGIG (reference sequence). This CDR3 is built from 16 residues. J gave up 4 bases and V 0 bases, and 8 bases lay outside the gene matches. These data come from a study of cytomegalovirus exposure and HLA in healthy donors. The rearrangement joins TRBV30 to TRBJ1-5, with TRBD1 matching over 8 bases. This clonotype originated in a middle-aged woman in good health and CMV-seronegative. Material: PBMCs. The DNA for the CDR3 is TGTGCCTGGAGTGTACGCGGACAGGGAAAGAATCAGCCCCAGCATTTT. This translates into CAWSVRGQGKNQPQHF.